This TCR beta chain was captured by sequencing in a study of control samples from healthy donors and cancer patients. This CDR3 is 15 amino acids long. CDR1 is SGHTA and CDR2 is FQGNSA in the germline V gene. V lost 4 bases to trimming and J lost 4 bases; unmatched junction nucleotides: 8. The table came from immunoSEQ multiplex PCR; TCRdb's copy has only in-frame clones and leaves some out. The sample lists tens of thousands of clones, around nine tenths occurring once. The source of this sequence is a man in his thirties or forties with colorectal cancer. Sequenced input: PBMCs. The rearrangement links TRBV7-2 to TRBJ2-7; 9 bases align to TRBD1. CDR3 sequence (DNA): TGTGCCAGCAGCTCGCGGACAGGGGTCCCGTACGAGCAGTACTTC. Translating gives CASSSRTGVPYEQYF.